Presented here are 20 T cell receptor beta chains from one specimen sequenced in a study of read filtering for tumor transcriptome and immune sequencing. This library used roughly 430 ng RNA and molecular barcoded adaptors spanning alpha/delta and beta/gamma chains. TCRdb itself ran the reads through MiXCR, one entry per CDR3 protein. This table holds around 60,000 distinct CDR3 sequences, around 21% found once. The sample taken for sequencing was a population of CD138-negative cells sorted from bone marrow. All receptors derive from a donor at least 40 years old with multiple myeloma.

This clonotype came up many times. The chain is built from TRBV12-3 or TRBV12-4 and TRBJ2-6; tentatively, D is TRBD2 (5 bases). V shed 5 bases and J shed 0 bases, with 20 bases lying between them. This CDR3 has 19 residues. This chain's CDR3 is CASSPNSGIEGSGANVLTF. The CDR3, as DNA: TGTGCCAGCAGTCCCAATTCCGGGATTGAGGGCTCTGGGGCCAACGTCCTGACTTTC.

Comment on this clonotype: This may stem from a read error, because a much larger clone lies one nucleotide away. The conserved phenylalanine or tryptophan is not found at the CDR3 terminus, so this likely reflects a read error. No DNA is shown, since the ends of the CDR3 on it are uncertain; the CDR3 is the one TCRdb lists. The gene calls are TRBV6-2 or TRBV6-3 and TRBJ2-1. Germline V gene lookup returns CDR1 MNHEY and CDR2 SVGEGT. The CDR3 is 12 residues long, counting both termini. This CDR3 reads CATFSVVNEQLL.

In this sample, this clonotype turned up a few times. The chain combines TRBV6-5 with TRBJ2-2; D possibly matches TRBD1 or TRBD2 (5 bases each). The V gene's germline CDR1 is MNHEY and CDR2 SVGAGI. The ends were cut back, 6 bases at V and 4 bases at J, with 18 bases in the middle. The CDR3 is 16 residues long. This CDR3 is CASRPPGRPRTGELFF. The CDR3 nucleotides read TGTGCCAGCAGACCCCCGGGGCGCCCACGCACCGGGGAGCTGTTTTTT.

A remark on this clonotype: Since a much larger clone is just one base distant, this may be a read error. This chain uses TRBV18 with TRBJ1-6, with 9 bases lining up with TRBD1. CDR1 is KGHSH, CDR2 LQKENI, per germline. After removal of 3 bases from V and 10 bases from J, the junction contained 7 bases not matched to a gene. The CDR3 runs to 15 residues. Here the CDR3 reads CASSPLGQGRSPLHF. CDR3 in DNA: TGTGCCAGCTCACCTTTGGGACAGGGAAGATCACCCCTCCACTTT.

This clonotype appeared many times. The rearrangement uses TRBV28 and TRBJ2-6, with 10 bases fitting TRBD1. Losses at the gene ends were 8 bases for V and 4 bases for J; bases not matched to a gene: 5. Germline CDR1 MDHEN, CDR2 SYDVKM. CDR3 size: 15 residues. CDR3 sequence: CASAGQGTGANVLTF. The CDR3 DNA is TGTGCCAGCGCGGGACAGGGGACCGGGGCCAACGTCCTGACTTTC.

This clonotype was seen many times. This rearrangement joins TRBV18 to TRBJ1-2; D is ambiguous. Per germline, CDR1 KGHSH and CDR2 LQKENI. CDR3 length: 13 amino acids. Between the trimmed V and J ends, which lost 2 bases and 4 bases, there was a span of 8 bases. CDR3 sequence: CASSPSVSYGYTF. The CDR3 bases are TGTGCCAGCTCACCATCGGTTTCCTATGGCTACACCTTC.

To note about this clonotype: A much larger clone is a single base away; this may be a read error. The conserved phenylalanine or tryptophan is not found at the CDR3 terminus, so this likely reflects a read error. The chain is built from TRBV6-1 and TRBJ2-5; no reliable D call. CDR3 length: 13 amino acids. Per the germline V gene, CDR1 is MNHNS and CDR2 is SASEGT. In nucleotides, the CDR3 is TGTGCCAACAGTTACGGCTACCAAGAGACCCAGTACCTC. Its protein is CANSYGYQETQYL.

Concerning this clonotype: It differs at one base from a far larger clone, so likely a read error. This CDR3 is missing its conserved last phenylalanine or tryptophan, likely due to a read error. This chain links TRBV5-8 with TRBJ2-1; 9 bases line up with TRBD2. The CDR3 is 15 amino acids. V lost 4 bases to trimming and J lost 1 base; unmatched junction nucleotides: 3. CDR1 SGHTS and CDR2 YDEGEE come from the germline V gene. CDR3 coding DNA: TGTGCCAGCAGCCAAGCGGGGGGTTCCTACAATGAGCAGTTCCTC. It specifies CASSQAGGSYNEQFL.

This clonotype appeared many times. The gene calls are TRBV4-2 and TRBJ1-5, with unresolved D. Trimming took 1 base from V and 1 from J, leaving 8 bases between them. CDR1 LGHNA and CDR2 YNFKEQ come from the germline V gene. The CDR3 covers 15 residues. CDR3 nucleotide sequence: TGTGCCAGCAGCCAAGGTCGGCAAAGCAATCAGCCCCAGCATTTT. Encoded protein: CASSQGRQSNQPQHF.

Only one count was recorded for this clonotype. The missing conserved phenylalanine or tryptophan at the end of this CDR3 makes a read error likely. V and J are TRBV5-1 and TRBJ2-7; D is ambiguous. V dropped 1 base and J dropped 1 base, with 9 bases sitting between them. Germline V gene data show CDR1 as SGHRS and CDR2 as YFSETQ. This CDR3 is 14 amino acids long. Written as DNA, the CDR3 is TGCGCCAGCAGCTTGACGGCAGAGTCCTACGAGCAGTACCTT. Encoded protein: CASSLTAESYEQYL.

Remarks on this clonotype: The final CDR3 position lacks the conserved phenylalanine or tryptophan, pointing to a likely read error. It is unclear where the CDR3 begins or ends on the DNA, so no DNA is shown, and the CDR3 is as TCRdb lists it. This rearrangement joins TRBV29-1 to TRBJ2-1. The CDR3 spans 9 residues, counting both ends. Germline CDR1 reads SQVTM; CDR2 reads ANQGSEA. The CDR3 loop is CSVGTPQSL.

This clonotype was found many times. This chain uses TRBV20-1 with TRBJ2-7; tentatively, D is TRBD1 or TRBD2 (5 bases each). The germline V and J ends were trimmed by 1 base and 0 bases, with 10 bases remaining between them. Germline assignment: CDR1 DFQATT and CDR2 SNEGSKA (reference sequence). This CDR3 has 14 amino acids. This CDR3 reads CSARVPGSSYEQYF. The CDR3 bases are TGCAGTGCTAGAGTTCCAGGGAGCTCCTACGAGCAGTACTTC.

J is TRBJ1-2 and V is TRBV6-5, with a weak D call TRBD1 (5 bases). V was cut by 2 bases and J by 4 bases, with 11 bases left in between. Germline V gene data show CDR1 as MNHEY and CDR2 as SVGAGI. This CDR3 comprises 14 residues. The chain's CDR3 is CASSYGAGGYGYTF. CDR3 nucleotides: TGTGCCAGCAGTTACGGGGCCGGTGGCTATGGCTACACCTTC.

The CDR3 DNA follows: TGTGCCAGCAGCGATCCGATCGGCACCATATATTTT. Residues: CASSDPIGTIYF. The V call is TRBV9, the J call TRBJ1-3, with D uncertain. V dropped 3 bases and J dropped 9 bases, with 10 bases sitting between them. Germline CDR1 SGDLS, CDR2 YYNGEE. CDR3 length: 12 residues.

This clonotype came up many times. The J gene is TRBJ2-2, the V gene TRBV19; TRBD1 or TRBD2 may be the D gene (6 bases each). CDR3 length equals 12 residues. V was shortened by 11 bases and J by 5 bases, with 12 bases between the two germline ends. The germline CDR1 and CDR2 sequences are LNHDA and SQIVND (reference sequence). CDR3 region: CASGAATGELFF. CDR3 nucleotide sequence: TGTGCCTCGGGGGCCGCGACCGGGGAGCTGTTTTTT.

This clonotype was seen repeatedly, ten times or more. V gene TRBV7-9 combines with J gene TRBJ2-2; 7 bases align to TRBD2. Germline trimming cut 6 bases from V and 2 bases from J; bases unmatched to any gene: 9. The V gene's germline CDR1 is SEHNR and CDR2 FQNEAQ (reference sequence). The CDR3 spans 16 residues. CDR3 sequence reads: CASSIVERGNTGELFF. The CDR3, as DNA: TGTGCCAGCAGTATCGTCGAGCGGGGTAACACCGGGGAGCTGTTTTTT.

This clonotype was observed many times. This chain connects TRBV9 to TRBJ2-7; TRBD1 matches at 10 bases. V shed 4 bases, J shed 0 bases, and the junction held 4 bases outside the gene matches. This CDR3 is built from 15 residues. The germline CDR1 and CDR2 sequences are SGDLS and YYNGEE. The CDR3 protein is CASSPRTGGSYEQYF. The DNA of the CDR3 is TGTGCCAGCAGCCCTCGGACAGGGGGCTCCTACGAGCAGTACTTC.

The genes are TRBV19 and TRBJ2-3; 8 nucleotides line up with TRBD2. J lost 5 bases, V lost 1 base, and 8 bases had no gene match. The CDR3 spans 16 residues. CDR1 is LNHDA, CDR2 SQIVND, per germline (reference sequence). CDR3 nucleotides: TGTGCCAGTAGTATAGTACACGGGAGGGCCGAAGATACGCAGTATTTT. Translation: CASSIVHGRAEDTQYF. The variable domain in full, with the rest retrieved from reference TRBV19 and TRBJ2-3, is DGGITQSPKYLFRKEGQNVTLSCEQNLNHDAMYWYRQDPGQGLRLIYYSQIVNDFQKGDIAEGYSVSREKKESFPLTVTSAQKNPTAFYLCASSIVHGRAEDTQYFGPGTRLTVL.

This chain joins TRBV18 and TRBJ1-4; TRBD1 might be the D (5 bases). Germline V gives CDR1 KGHSH, CDR2 LQKENI. V lost 3 bases to trimming and J lost 12 bases, with 20 bases between them. The CDR3 totals 15 residues. This chain's CDR3 is CASSPGAGRSEELFF. The CDR3 DNA is TGTGCCAGCTCACCCGGGGCAGGGAGATCGGAAGAACTGTTTTTT. Variable domain in full (rest from reference TRBV18 and TRBJ1-4): NAGVMQNPRHLVRRRGQEARLRCSPMKGHSHVYWYRQLPEEGLKFMVYLQKENIIDESGMPKERFSAEFPKEGPSILRIQQVVRGDSAAYFCASSPGAGRSEELFFGSGTQLSVL.

This clonotype has ten or more counts. The chain is built from TRBV7-9 and TRBJ2-5; possibly TRBD1 for D (5 bases). Trimming pared 4 bases from V and 1 base from J, leaving 19 bases between. Germline CDR1 is SEHNR and CDR2 is FQNEAQ (reference sequence). The length of the CDR3 is 17 residues. CDR3 coding DNA: TGTGCCAGCAGCTATTCAACCCCATCAGGGATCCAAGAGACCCAGTACTTC. This translates into CASSYSTPSGIQETQYF. The whole variable domain, remainder taken from reference TRBV7-9 and TRBJ2-5, is DTGVSQNPRHKITKRGQNVTFRCDPISEHNRLYWYRQTLGQGPEFLTYFQNEAQLEKSRLLSDRFSAERPKGSFSTLEIQRTEQGDSAMYLCASSYSTPSGIQETQYFGPGTRLLVL.